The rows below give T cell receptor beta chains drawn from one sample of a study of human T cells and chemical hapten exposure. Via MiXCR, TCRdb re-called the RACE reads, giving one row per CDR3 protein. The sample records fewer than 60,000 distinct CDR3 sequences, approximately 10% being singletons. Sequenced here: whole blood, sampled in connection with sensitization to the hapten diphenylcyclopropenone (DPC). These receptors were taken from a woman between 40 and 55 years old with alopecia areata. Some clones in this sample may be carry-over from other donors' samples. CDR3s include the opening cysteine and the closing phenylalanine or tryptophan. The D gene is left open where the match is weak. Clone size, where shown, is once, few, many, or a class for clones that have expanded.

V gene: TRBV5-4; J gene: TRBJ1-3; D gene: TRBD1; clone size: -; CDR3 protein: CASSVKQGAGNTIYF; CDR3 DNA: TGTGCCAGCAGCGTCAAACAGGGGGCCGGAAACACCATATATTTT
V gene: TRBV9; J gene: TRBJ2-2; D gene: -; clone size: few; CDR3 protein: CASSAGAFYTGELFF; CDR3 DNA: TGTGCCAGCAGCGCAGGGGCGTTCTACACCGGGGAGCTGTTTTTT
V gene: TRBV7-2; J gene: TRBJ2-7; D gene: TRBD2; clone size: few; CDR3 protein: CASSLLAGELKLGEQYF; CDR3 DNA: TGTGCCAGCAGCTTGCTAGCGGGGGAGCTCAAGCTCGGCGAGCAGTACTTC
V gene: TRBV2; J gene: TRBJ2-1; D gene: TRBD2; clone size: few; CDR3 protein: CASSDRGLAGPGQFF; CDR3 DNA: TGTGCCAGCAGTGACAGGGGACTAGCGGGGCCAGGGCAGTTCTTC
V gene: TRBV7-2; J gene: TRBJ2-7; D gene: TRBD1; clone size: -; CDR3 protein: CASSKWTGPYEQYF; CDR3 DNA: TGTGCCAGCAGCAAGTGGACAGGGCCCTACGAGCAGTACTTC
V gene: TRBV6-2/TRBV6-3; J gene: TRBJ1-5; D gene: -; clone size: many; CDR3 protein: CASSPSTPQLQHF; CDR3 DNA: TGTGCCAGCAGCCCCTCTACACCCCAGCTCCAGCATTTT
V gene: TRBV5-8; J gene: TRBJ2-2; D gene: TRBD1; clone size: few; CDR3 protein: CASNPQGLASTGELFF; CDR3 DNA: TGTGCCAGCAACCCACAGGGGCTAGCAAGCACCGGGGAGCTGTTTTTT
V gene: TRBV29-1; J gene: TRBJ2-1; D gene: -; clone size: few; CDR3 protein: CSVEDRRGLNEQFF; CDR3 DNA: TGCAGCGTTGAAGATCGGAGGGGGCTGAATGAGCAGTTCTTC
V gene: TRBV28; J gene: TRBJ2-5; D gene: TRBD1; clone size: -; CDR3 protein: CASQQGTQETQYF; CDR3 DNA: TGTGCCAGCCAACAGGGGACGCAAGAGACCCAGTACTTC
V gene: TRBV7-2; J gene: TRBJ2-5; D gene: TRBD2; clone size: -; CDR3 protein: CASSLDLLAGRETQYF; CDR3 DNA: TGTGCCAGCAGCTTAGATCTCCTAGCGGGCCGAGAGACCCAGTACTTC
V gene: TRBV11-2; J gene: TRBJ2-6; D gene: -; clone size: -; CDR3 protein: CASSLGAGHSGANVLTF; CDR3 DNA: TGTGCCAGCAGCTTAGGGGCGGGACACTCTGGGGCCAACGTCCTGACTTTC
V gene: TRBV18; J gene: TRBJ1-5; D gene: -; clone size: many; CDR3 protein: CASSPLPGNQPQHF; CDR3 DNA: TGTGCCAGCTCACCACTACCCGGGAATCAGCCCCAGCATTTT
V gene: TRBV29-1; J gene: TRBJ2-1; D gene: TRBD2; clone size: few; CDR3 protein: CSARTGGPGEQFF; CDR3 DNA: TGCAGCGCTAGGACGGGAGGGCCTGGTGAGCAGTTCTTC
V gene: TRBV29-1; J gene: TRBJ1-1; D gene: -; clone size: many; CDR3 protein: CSVGQGDPAFF; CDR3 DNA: TGCAGCGTTGGCCAGGGTGACCCAGCTTTCTTT
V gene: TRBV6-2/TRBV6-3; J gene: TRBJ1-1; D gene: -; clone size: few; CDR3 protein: CASSYARNTEAFF; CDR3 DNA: TGTGCCAGCAGTTATGCGAGGAACACTGAAGCTTTCTTT
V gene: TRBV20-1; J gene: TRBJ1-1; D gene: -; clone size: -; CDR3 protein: CSAFRPRVGENTEAFF; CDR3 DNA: TGCAGTGCTTTCCGCCCCCGGGTCGGGGAGAATACTGAAGCTTTCTTT
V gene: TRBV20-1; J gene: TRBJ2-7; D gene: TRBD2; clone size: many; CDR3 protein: CSATPTSGGSWGEQYF; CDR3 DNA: TGCAGTGCTACCCCGACTAGCGGGGGTTCGTGGGGCGAGCAGTACTTC
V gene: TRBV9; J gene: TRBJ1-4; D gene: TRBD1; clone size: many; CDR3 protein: CASSVQGGNEKLFF; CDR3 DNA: TGTGCCAGCAGCGTACAGGGGGGCAATGAAAAACTGTTTTTT
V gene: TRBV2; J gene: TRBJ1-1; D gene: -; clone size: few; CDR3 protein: CASRPVNTEAFF; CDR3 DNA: TGTGCCAGCCGGCCGGTGAACACTGAAGCTTTCTTT
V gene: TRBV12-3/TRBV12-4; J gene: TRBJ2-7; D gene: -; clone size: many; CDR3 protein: CASSPIEATAGAYEQYF; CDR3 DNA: TGTGCCAGCAGCCCGATTGAGGCGACAGCTGGGGCCTACGAGCAGTACTTC
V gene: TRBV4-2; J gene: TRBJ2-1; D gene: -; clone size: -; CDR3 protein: CASSQDLEVGMQFF; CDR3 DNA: TGTGCCAGCAGCCAAGATCTCGAAGTGGGCATGCAGTTCTTC
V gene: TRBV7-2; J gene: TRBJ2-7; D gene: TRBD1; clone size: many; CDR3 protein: CASSLSDRFEQYF; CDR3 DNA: TGTGCCAGCAGCTTATCGGACAGGTTCGAGCAGTACTTC
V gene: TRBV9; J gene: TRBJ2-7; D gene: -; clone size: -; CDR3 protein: CASSAGPYEQYF; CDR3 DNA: TGTGCCAGCAGCGCTGGACCCTACGAGCAGTACTTC